This T cell receptor (beta chain) was recorded in a study of response to subunit inactivated influenza vaccine. General study points: Each seasonal influenza vaccination, the authors suggested, recruits few new T cells.

The CDR3 runs to 11 residues. The V gene lost 5 bases and the J gene lost 11 bases, with 12 bases spanning the gap. From germline, CDR1 is MNHNS and CDR2 SASEGT. A single record per CDR3 protein comes from TCRdb applying MiXCR to the RT-PCR reads. The sample has 150,000 to 200,000 distinct CDR3 sequences, about a tenth seen once. This clonotype has just a few counts. Antigen specificity is unknown. The chain is built from TRBV6-1 and TRBJ1-1; D ambiguous. The specimen was non-naive T cells sorted from PBMCs, collected roughly 47 days after vaccination. This sequence originates from a man aged 45-60 years who received an inactivated influenza vaccine. CDR3 in DNA: TGTGCCAGCAGTCGACCCGGTGGGGCTTTCTTT. It codes for CASSRPGGAFF.